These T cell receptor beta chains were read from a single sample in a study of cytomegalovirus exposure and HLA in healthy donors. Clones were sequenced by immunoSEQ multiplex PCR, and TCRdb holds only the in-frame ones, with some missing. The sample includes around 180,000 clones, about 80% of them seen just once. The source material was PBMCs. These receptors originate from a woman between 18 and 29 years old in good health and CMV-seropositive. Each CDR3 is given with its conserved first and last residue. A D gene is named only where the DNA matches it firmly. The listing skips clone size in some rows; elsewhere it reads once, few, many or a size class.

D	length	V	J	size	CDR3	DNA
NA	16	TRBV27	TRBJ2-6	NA	CASSLLMGSGANGLTF	TGTGCCAGCAGTTTATTGATGGGCTCTGGGGCCAACGGCCTGACTTTC
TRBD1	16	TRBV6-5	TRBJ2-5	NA	CASSYSRGGHGETQYF	TGTGCCAGCAGTTACTCGAGAGGGGGCCATGGAGAGACCCAGTACTTC
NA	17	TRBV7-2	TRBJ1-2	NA	CASSFGGVYGNNYGYTF	TGTGCCAGCAGCTTCGGGGGTGTTTACGGGAATAACTATGGCTACACCTTC
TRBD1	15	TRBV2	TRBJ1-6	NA	CASTFLQGRYSPLHF	TGTGCCAGCACTTTCCTACAGGGGAGGTATTCACCCCTCCACTTT
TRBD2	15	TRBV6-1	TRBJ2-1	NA	CASSELSGGKVGQFF	TGTGCCAGCAGTGAACTAAGCGGGGGGAAGGTTGGGCAGTTCTTC
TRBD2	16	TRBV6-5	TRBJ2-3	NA	CASSYLSGSYTDTQYF	TGTGCCAGCAGTTACCTTAGCGGGAGCTACACAGATACGCAGTATTTT
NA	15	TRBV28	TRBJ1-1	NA	CASSLSNRLNTEAFF	TGTGCCAGCAGTTTATCCAACAGATTGAACACTGAAGCTTTCTTT
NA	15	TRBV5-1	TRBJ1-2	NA	CASSLGQGINYGYTF	TGCGCCAGCAGCTTAGGCCAGGGGATTAACTATGGCTACACCTTC
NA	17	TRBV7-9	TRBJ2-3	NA	CASSSIRLRENTDTQYF	TGTGCCAGCAGCAGCATACGACTTAGGGAGAACACAGATACGCAGTATTTT
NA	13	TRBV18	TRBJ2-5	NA	CASSRTDQETQYF	TGTGCCAGCTCGCGGACAGACCAAGAGACCCAGTACTTC
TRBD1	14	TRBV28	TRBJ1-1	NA	CASSLEGTYRGKFF	TGTGCCAGCAGTTTAGAGGGGACATACAGGGGAAAATTCTTT
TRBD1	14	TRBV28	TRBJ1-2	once	CATQDRTLTYGYTF	TGTGCCACACAGGACAGGACTCTGACCTATGGCTACACCTTC
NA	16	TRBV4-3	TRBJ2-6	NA	CASSHSGSSGANVLTF	TGCGCCAGCAGCCACTCAGGCAGCTCTGGGGCCAACGTCCTGACTTTC
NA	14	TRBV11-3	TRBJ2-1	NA	CASSPQPGVNEQFF	TGTGCCAGCAGCCCGCAGCCGGGGGTTAATGAGCAGTTCTTC
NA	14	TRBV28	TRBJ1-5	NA	CASSPPAGNQPQHF	TGTGCCAGCAGTCCCCCCGCCGGGAATCAGCCCCAGCATTTT
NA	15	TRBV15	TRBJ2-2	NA	CATRKLGANTGELFF	TGTGCCACCAGGAAACTCGGGGCGAACACCGGGGAGCTGTTTTTT
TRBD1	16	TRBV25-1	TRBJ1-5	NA	CASSECRDRNNQPQHF	TGTGCCAGCAGTGAATGCCGGGACAGGAACAATCAGCCCCAGCATTTT
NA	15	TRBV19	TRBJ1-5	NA	CASSADGSSNQPQHF	TGTGCCAGTAGTGCCGACGGGTCTAGCAATCAGCCCCAGCATTTT
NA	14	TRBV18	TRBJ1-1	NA	CASSRGGGDTEAFF	TGTGCCAGCTCACGGGGCGGCGGGGACACTGAAGCTTTCTTT
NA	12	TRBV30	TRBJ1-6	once	CAWSDMYSPLHF	TGTGCCTGGAGTGATATGTATTCACCCCTCCACTTT
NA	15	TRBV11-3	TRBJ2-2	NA	CASSLVGLHTGELFF	TGTGCCAGCAGCTTAGTGGGCCTGCACACCGGGGAGCTGTTTTTT
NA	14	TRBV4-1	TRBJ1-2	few	CASSQDGTPYGYTF	TGCGCCAGCAGCCAAGATGGTACTCCTTATGGCTACACCTTC
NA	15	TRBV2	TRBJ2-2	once	CASVLSRGNTGELFF	TGTGCCAGCGTGCTTTCGCGGGGGAACACCGGGGAGCTGTTTTTT
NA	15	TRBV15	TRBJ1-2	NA	CATSRETVVSYGYTF	TGTGCCACCAGCAGAGAGACAGTCGTTAGCTATGGCTACACCTTC
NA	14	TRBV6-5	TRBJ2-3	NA	CASSANRLGRTQYF	TGTGCCAGCAGTGCAAACAGACTAGGTCGTACGCAGTATTTT
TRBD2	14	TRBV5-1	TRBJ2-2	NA	CASSLAGGAGELFF	TGCGCCAGCAGCTTGGCGGGAGGAGCCGGGGAGCTGTTTTTT
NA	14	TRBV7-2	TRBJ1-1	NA	CASRSGGPLTEAFF	TGTGCCAGCAGGTCGGGAGGGCCCCTCACTGAAGCTTTCTTT
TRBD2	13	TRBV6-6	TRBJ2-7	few	CASNPGGVHEQYF	TGTGCCAGCAACCCGGGGGGAGTCCACGAGCAGTACTTC
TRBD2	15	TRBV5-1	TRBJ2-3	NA	CASSLGGGTTDTQYF	TGCGCCAGCAGCTTGGGGGGGGGTACCACAGATACGCAGTATTTT
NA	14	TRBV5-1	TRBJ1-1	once	CASNRGTLNTEAFF	TGCGCCAGCAATAGAGGAACCCTGAACACTGAAGCTTTCTTT
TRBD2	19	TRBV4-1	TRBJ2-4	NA	CASSLTGLAATIAKNIQYF	TGCGCCAGCAGCCTAACGGGACTAGCGGCGACAATAGCCAAAAACATTCAGTACTTC
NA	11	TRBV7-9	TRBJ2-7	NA	CASSLQYEQYF	TGTGCCAGCAGCCTCCAGTACGAGCAGTACTTC
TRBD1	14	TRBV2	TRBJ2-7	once	CASNPGQGAREQYF	TGTGCCAGCAACCCGGGACAGGGGGCGCGGGAGCAGTACTTC
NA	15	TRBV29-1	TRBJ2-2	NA	CSVPGATFTTGELFF	TGCAGCGTTCCAGGGGCGACATTCACCACCGGGGAGCTGTTTTTT
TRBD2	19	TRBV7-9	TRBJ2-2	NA	CASSLAQPGLAGDTGELFF	TGTGCCAGCAGCTTAGCGCAGCCCGGACTAGCGGGGGACACCGGGGAGCTGTTTTTT
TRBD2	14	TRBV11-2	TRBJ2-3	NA	CASTSGGDTDTQYF	TGTGCCAGCACCAGCGGGGGGGACACAGATACGCAGTATTTT
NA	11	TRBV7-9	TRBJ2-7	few	CASSSTYEQYF	TGTGCCAGCAGCTCAACCTACGAGCAGTACTTC
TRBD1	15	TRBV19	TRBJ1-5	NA	CASQTDRGFNQPQHF	TGTGCCAGCCAAACCGACAGGGGTTTTAATCAGCCCCAGCATTTT
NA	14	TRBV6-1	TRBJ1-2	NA	CASSKEGANYGYTF	TGTGCCAGCAGTAAGGAGGGAGCTAACTATGGCTACACCTTC
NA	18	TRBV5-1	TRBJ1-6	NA	CASSTVTQGLPYNSPLHF	TGCGCCAGCAGCACCGTTACACAGGGATTACCCTATAATTCACCCCTCCACTTT
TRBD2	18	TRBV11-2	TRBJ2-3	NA	CASSLRGGGASSTDTQYF	TGTGCCAGCAGCTTAAGAGGCGGGGGGGCCTCGAGCACAGATACGCAGTATTTT
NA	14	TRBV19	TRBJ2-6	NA	CASTAGTGANVLTF	TGTGCCAGTACCGCAGGGACTGGGGCCAACGTCCTGACTTTC
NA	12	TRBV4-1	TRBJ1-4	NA	CASSQEGVRLFF	TGCGCCAGCAGCCAGGAGGGAGTCCGACTGTTTTTT
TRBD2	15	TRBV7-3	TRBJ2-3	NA	CASSQGLAVTDTQYF	TGTGCCAGCAGCCAGGGACTAGCGGTCACAGATACGCAGTATTTT
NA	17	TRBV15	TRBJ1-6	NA	CATSTVQGLSYNSPLHF	TGTGCCACCAGCACCGTCCAGGGTCTCTCCTATAATTCACCCCTCCACTTT
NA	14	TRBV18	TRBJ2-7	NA	CASSQTVGGYEQYF	TGTGCCAGCTCACAAACGGTGGGGGGCTACGAGCAGTACTTC
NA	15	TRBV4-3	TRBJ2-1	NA	CASSQTFGGQIEQFF	TGCGCCAGCAGCCAAACCTTCGGGGGGCAAATAGAGCAGTTCTTC
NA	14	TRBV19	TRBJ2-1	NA	CASRTVQGVGEQFF	TGTGCCAGCAGGACAGTTCAAGGGGTCGGTGAGCAGTTCTTC
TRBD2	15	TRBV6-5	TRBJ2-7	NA	CASRGLAGGSYEQYF	TGTGCCAGCAGAGGACTAGCGGGGGGGAGCTACGAGCAGTACTTC